Each of the 12 T cell receptor beta chains below was sequenced from the same sample in a study of blood T cell repertoires in COVID-19. Produced via immunoSEQ multiplex PCR; TCRdb's table is partial and in-frame only. The sample has roughly 180,000 clones; 90% to 95% are singletons. Sequencing was done on a sample of peripheral blood. The source of these receptors is a man aged 25-40 years with COVID-19, enrolled during active disease.

The rearrangement joins TRBV12-5 to TRBJ1-2; 9 bases align to TRBD1. This CDR3 is 16 amino acids long. J gave up 2 bases and V 6 bases, and 10 bases lay outside the gene matches. The germline CDR1 and CDR2 sequences are LGHNT and FRNRAP. This CDR3 is CASGPLPGQGNYGYTF. DNA for the CDR3: TGTGCTAGTGGCCCGCTCCCGGGACAGGGCAACTATGGCTACACCTTC. Complete variable domain (other parts from reference TRBV12-5 and TRBJ1-2): DARVTQTPRHKVTEMGQEVTMRCQPILGHNTVFWYRQTMMQGLELLAYFRNRAPLDDSGMPKDRFSAEMPDATLATLKIQPSEPRDSAVYFCASGPLPGQGNYGYTFGSGTRLTVV.

This clone was counted once. The chain employs TRBV27 and TRBJ2-3, with 7 nucleotides matching TRBD2. Germline V CDR1 and CDR2: MNHEY, SMNVEV (reference sequence). The CDR3 totals 16 residues. The ends lost 5 bases at V and 3 bases at J; junction bases unmatched: 11. The CDR3 here is CASSPLGLGRTDTQYF. The CDR3 DNA follows: TGTGCCAGCAGTCCATTAGGACTAGGAAGGACAGATACGCAGTATTTT.

This rearrangement joins TRBV7-6 to TRBJ2-1; 9 nucleotides match TRBD1. Trimming cost V 4 bases and J 4 bases; bases outside gene matches: 14. Germline V lookup: CDR1 SGHVS, CDR2 FNYEAQ. The CDR3 contains 18 residues. The CDR3 DNA is TGTGCCAGCAGCTCACCCCTCGGGACAGGGCAACAATACAATGAGCAGTTCTTC. As protein: CASSSPLGTGQQYNEQFF.

A single count supports this clone. The chain combines TRBV19 with TRBJ1-1, with D possibly matching TRBD1 (6 bases). This CDR3 contains 12 residues. Germline values: CDR1 LNHDA, CDR2 SQIVND (reference sequence). With 8 bases removed from V and 3 bases from J, the gap between germline ends came to 10 bases. Here the CDR3 DNA reads TGTGCCAGTTCAGGGGTTTACACTGAAGCTTTCTTT. Translated: CASSGVYTEAFF.

The rearrangement uses TRBV9 and TRBJ1-2; 11 nucleotides agree with TRBD1. Germline trimming cut 3 bases from V and 5 bases from J; bases unmatched to any gene: 3. The germline V gene encodes CDR1 SGDLS and CDR2 YYNGEE. CDR3 length: 14 amino acids. The CDR3 protein is CASSAGTGGYGYTF. The CDR3 nucleotides read TGTGCCAGCAGCGCAGGGACAGGGGGTTATGGCTACACCTTC.

The chain links TRBV2 to TRBJ1-4; 9 positions match TRBD1. V lost 5 bases and J lost 8; bases outside the gene matches: 6. CDR1 SNHLY and CDR2 FYNNEI come from the germline V gene. The CDR3 spans 14 residues. The DNA for the CDR3 is TGTGCCAGCAGTACGGACAGGGGTGGGGAAAAACTGTTTTTT. Translated: CASSTDRGGEKLFF.

The gene calls are TRBV5-6 and TRBJ1-2, with 7 positions matching TRBD1. Trimming took 1 base from V and 8 from J; bases not matched to a gene: 5. Germline V gene sequence: CDR1 SGHDT, CDR2 YYEEEE. The CDR3 contains 13 residues. DNA of the CDR3: TGTGCCAGCAGCTTGAAGGGGGCAGGCGGCTACACCTTC. Its translation: CASSLKGAGGYTF.

The chain has TRBV18 and TRBJ1-4, with 11 positions matching TRBD1. This CDR3 is 15 amino acids long. In germline, CDR1 is KGHSH, CDR2 LQKENI. J lost 7 bases, V lost 2 bases, and 3 bases had no gene match. CDR3 coding DNA: TGTGCCAGCTCACCAACGGGACAGGGGGGTGAAAAACTGTTTTTT. This gives the protein CASSPTGQGGEKLFF.

The chain is built from TRBV5-1 and TRBJ1-1; 8 bases agree with TRBD1. The V and J ends lost 2 bases and 1 base, in that order; junction bases with no gene match: 4. CDR1 is SGHRS, CDR2 YFSETQ, per germline. The CDR3 totals 15 residues. CDR3 sequence (DNA): TGCGCCAGCAGCTTTCAGGGGGCCGCGAACACTGAAGCTTTCTTT. It translates to CASSFQGAANTEAFF.

Here the CDR3 DNA reads TGTGCCAGCAGCTTAGGACCAGCGGGCGGGGAGCTGTTTTTT. Its translation: CASSLGPAGGELFF. J is TRBJ2-2 and V is TRBV7-3, with D tentatively TRBD2 (6 bases). CDR1 is SGHTA, CDR2 FQGTGA, per germline. The CDR3 length is 14 residues. V gave up 2 bases and J gave up 7 bases, with 11 bases separating them.

V is TRBV6-5 and J is TRBJ1-4; 7 nucleotides match TRBD1. Germline-derived CDR1 and CDR2 are MNHEY and SVGAGI. The junction had 7 bases not matched to a gene; V was cut back by 9 bases and J by 6 bases. The CDR3 runs 13 residues. The CDR3 spells CASHGTVHEKLFF. DNA of the CDR3: TGTGCCAGTCACGGGACAGTACATGAAAAACTGTTTTTT.

The rearrangement links TRBV4-2 to TRBJ1-1; no clear D. The CDR3 has 14 residues. Germline CDR1 is LGHNA and CDR2 is YNFKEQ. V was trimmed by 5 bases and J by 0 bases, leaving 10 bases between them. CDR3 sequence: CASSGPPMNTEAFF. For the CDR3, the DNA is TGTGCCAGCAGCGGGCCCCCCATGAACACTGAAGCTTTCTTT.